The 27 T cell receptor beta chains listed next were all sequenced from one sample in a study of cytomegalovirus exposure and HLA in healthy donors. The PCR contained 60 Vbeta and 13 Jbeta primers. The table came from immunoSEQ multiplex PCR; TCRdb's copy has only in-frame clones and leaves some out. This table holds fewer than 120,000 clones, nearly 80% found once. Sequences were obtained from PBMCs. The receptors were gathered from a woman aged 25 to 39 in good health and CMV-seronegative.

The chain employs TRBV28 and TRBJ2-5; the match to TRBD2 covers 15 bases. Trimming removed 7 bases from V and 3 bases from J; junction bases left unmatched: 9. This CDR3 has 17 residues. Germline CDR1 is MDHEN and CDR2 is SYDVKM. CDR3 protein: CASKPGLAGGGEETQYF. CDR3 bases: TGTGCCAGCAAACCGGGACTAGCGGGAGGTGGGGAAGAGACCCAGTACTTC.

This clone is a singleton in its sample. This chain joins TRBV30 and TRBJ1-4; 7 bases agree with TRBD1. Trimming removed 0 bases from V and 8 bases from J; junction bases left unmatched: 9. CDR1 is GTSNPN and CDR2 is SVGIG in the germline V gene (reference sequence). The CDR3 runs 15 residues. Here the CDR3 DNA reads TGTGCCTGGAGTGTACAAGGAAGGGGGCGCGAAAAACTGTTTTTT. This codes for CAWSVQGRGREKLFF.

V is TRBV19 and J is TRBJ2-3; D remains unclear. Germline V gene lookup returns CDR1 LNHDA and CDR2 SQIVND (reference sequence). The length of the CDR3 is 14 residues. Trimming left V 3 bases short and J 2 bases short, with 9 bases between. Written as DNA, the CDR3 is TGTGCCAGTAGTATCTTTGAGATCACAGATACGCAGTATTTT. Protein product: CASSIFEITDTQYF.

V gene TRBV29-1 combines with J gene TRBJ2-7; the match to TRBD2 covers 10 bases. The CDR3 consists of 14 residues. Per germline, CDR1 SQVTM and CDR2 ANQGSEA. Losses at the gene ends were 7 bases for V and 4 bases for J; bases not matched to a gene: 10. The CDR3 spells CSASASGSRYEQYF. The CDR3, as DNA: TGCAGCGCTTCGGCTAGCGGGAGCCGGTACGAGCAGTACTTC.

V and J are TRBV7-8 and TRBJ2-3; 16 bases agree with TRBD2. J was trimmed by 4 bases and V by 5 bases; bases with no gene match: 12. The germline V gene has CDR1 SGHVS and CDR2 FQNEAQ. The CDR3 consists of 19 residues. The CDR3 spells CASSAPGLAGGPSPDTQYF. The DNA of the CDR3 is TGTGCCAGCAGCGCTCCGGGACTAGCGGGAGGGCCGAGTCCAGATACGCAGTATTTT. Variable domain in full (rest from reference TRBV7-8 and TRBJ2-3): GAGVSQSPRYKVAKRGQDVALRCDPISGHVSLFWYQQALGQGPEFLTYFQNEAQLDKSGLPSDRFFAERPEGSVSTLKIQRTQQEDSAVYLCASSAPGLAGGPSPDTQYFGPGTRLTVL.

The chain recombines TRBV7-2 with TRBJ1-1; D ambiguous. V lost 5 bases to trimming and J lost 1 base, with 14 bases between them. Germline-derived CDR1 and CDR2 are SGHTA and FQGNSA. This CDR3 contains 15 residues. CDR3 residues: CASSTPSGKNTEAFF. CDR3 nucleotides: TGTGCCAGCAGCACTCCGTCGGGGAAGAACACTGAAGCTTTCTTT.

The CDR3 spells CASSSLGGGELFF. The CDR3 DNA sequence: TGTGCCAGTAGTTCCCTCGGAGGCGGGGAGCTGTTTTTT. V gene TRBV19 combines with J gene TRBJ2-2, with a possible D match to TRBD2 (5 bases). This CDR3 comprises 13 residues. Germline assignment: CDR1 LNHDA and CDR2 SQIVND (reference sequence). With 5 bases removed from V and 7 bases from J, the gap between germline ends came to 11 bases.

The gene calls are TRBV4-3 and TRBJ2-1, with 7 nucleotides matching TRBD2. With V trimmed by 3 bases and J by 1 base, 6 bases remained unmatched. CDR3 size: 16 residues. Germline assignment: CDR1 LGHNA and CDR2 YSLEER. The CDR3 DNA sequence: TGCGCCAGCAGCCACCAAAGCGGGATTTCCTACAATGAGCAGTTCTTC. Its translation: CASSHQSGISYNEQFF.

The chain employs TRBV2 and TRBJ1-5; D ambiguous. This CDR3 contains 15 residues. The V gene's germline CDR1 is SNHLY and CDR2 FYNNEI. V was trimmed by 5 bases and J by 3 bases, leaving 14 bases between them. CDR3 coding DNA: TGTGCCAGCAGTAGGCAGCCGACTGACAATCAGCCCCAGCATTTT. Protein product: CASSRQPTDNQPQHF.

The chain has TRBV7-8 and TRBJ2-1; D ambiguous. The CDR3 consists of 14 residues. Germline loops: CDR1 SGHVS, CDR2 FQNEAQ. Trimming shortened V by 5 bases and J by 0 bases, and 8 bases separated the two germline ends. The chain's CDR3 is CASSPRSSYNEQFF. The CDR3 DNA is TGTGCCAGCAGCCCTAGGAGCTCCTACAATGAGCAGTTCTTC.

The chain uses TRBV10-3 and TRBJ2-5; 7 positions match TRBD2. The CDR3 covers 14 residues. The V segment lost 6 bases and the J segment 5 bases; nucleotides outside the gene matches: 9. The germline V gene has CDR1 ENHRY and CDR2 SYGVKD. CDR3 protein: CAISGGSGYETQYF. In DNA form, the CDR3 reads TGTGCCATCAGCGGGGGTAGCGGGTACGAGACCCAGTACTTC.

Here the CDR3 reads CASSYSDSGATQYF. As DNA, the CDR3 is TGTGCCAGCAGTTACTCGGATTCAGGGGCGACGCAGTATTTT. This chain connects TRBV6-6 to TRBJ2-3, with D possibly matching TRBD1 (6 bases). The germline gives CDR1 MNHNY, CDR2 SVGAGI (reference sequence). Trimming cost V 0 bases and J 9 bases, with 13 bases left between them. CDR3 length equals 14 residues.

The chain couples TRBV4-1 to TRBJ1-1; D uncertain. Looked up from germline, CDR1 is MGHRA and CDR2 is YSYEKL. Trimming removed 0 bases from V and 0 bases from J, with 5 bases in between. The CDR3 is made up of 14 amino acids. In DNA, the CDR3 is TGCGCCAGCAGCCAAGATCTTATGAACACTGAAGCTTTCTTT. Amino acid sequence: CASSQDLMNTEAFF.

The chain combines TRBV29-1 with TRBJ2-7; TRBD2 aligns across 7 bases. Germline V lookup: CDR1 SQVTM, CDR2 ANQGSEA. V lost 5 bases to trimming and J lost 7 bases; unmatched junction nucleotides: 11. This CDR3 spans 13 amino acids. CDR3 sequence reads: CSVSPGGPGEQYF. The CDR3 DNA follows: TGCAGCGTTTCCCCGGGAGGACCGGGAGAGCAGTACTTC.

Turning to this clone: A read error may produce the germline difference seen at one junction end. The genes are TRBV25-1 and TRBJ1-1; D not certain. Germline V gene sequence: CDR1 MGHDK, CDR2 SYGVNS. The CDR3 consists of 12 residues. The CDR3: CASQDLKTEAFF. CDR3 nucleotides: TGTGCCAGCCAAGACTTGAAAACTGAAGCTTTCTTT.

DNA of the CDR3: TGTGCCAGCAGCTTAGTGGCAATGAATGGCTACACCTTC. Amino acid sequence: CASSLVAMNGYTF. This chain uses TRBV7-9 with TRBJ1-2; the D is unclear. CDR3 length: 13 residues. Germline assignment: CDR1 SEHNR and CDR2 FQNEAQ (reference sequence). Trimming removed 1 base at V and 6 bases at J, with 9 bases between.

The J gene is TRBJ2-1, the V gene TRBV25-1, with TRBD2 matching 8 bases. The CDR3 runs to 14 residues. The ends lost 7 bases at V and 7 bases at J; junction bases unmatched: 9. Germline values: CDR1 MGHDK, CDR2 SYGVNS. The CDR3 DNA reads TGTGCCAGCACCAGGGCGGGAGGTAAGAATGAGCAGTTCTTC. Protein product: CASTRAGGKNEQFF.

V is TRBV9 and J is TRBJ2-1, with TRBD2 matching 14 bases. This CDR3 comprises 21 residues. The J segment lost 7 bases and the V segment lost 0 bases, leaving 18 bases of the junction unmatched. The germline V gene has CDR1 SGDLS and CDR2 YYNGEE. The CDR3 DNA reads as TGTGCCAGCAGCGTAGAAGGTTTGGGACTAGCGGGAGCTGGAGGGTTAAATGAGCAGTTCTTC. Amino acid sequence: CASSVEGLGLAGAGGLNEQFF.

The chain joins TRBV5-1 to TRBJ2-3, with D possibly TRBD1 on 5 matching bases. CDR3 length: 15 amino acids. Trimming cost V 4 bases and J 0 bases, with 12 bases left between them. Germline V gives CDR1 SGHRS, CDR2 YFSETQ. The CDR3 DNA is TGCGCCAGCAGCCCGACTGGGGCTAGCACAGATACGCAGTATTTT. Its protein is CASSPTGASTDTQYF.

The table lists this clone with a few counts. The chain is built from TRBV30 and TRBJ2-7; TRBD2 matches at 13 bases. V was clipped by 5 bases and J by 7 bases; unmatched bases: 17. The CDR3 covers 17 residues. Per the germline V gene, CDR1 is GTSNPN and CDR2 is SVGIG (reference sequence). The CDR3 nucleotides read TGTGCCTGGGGAACTAGCGGGAGGGCACCTTTTCTAGAAGAGCAGTACTTC. It specifies CAWGTSGRAPFLEEQYF. Full variable domain (missing parts from reference TRBV30 and TRBJ2-7): SQTIHQWPATLVQPVGSPLSLECTVEGTSNPNLYWYRQAAGRGLQLLFYSVGIGQISSEVPQNLSASRPQDRQFILSSKKLLLSDSGFYLCAWGTSGRAPFLEEQYFGPGTRLTVT.

The chain uses TRBV27 and TRBJ2-1, with D uncertain. The CDR3 has 14 residues. V shed 3 bases and J shed 8 bases, with 14 bases lying between them. Germline CDR1 and CDR2: MNHEY and SMNVEV (reference sequence). The CDR3 reads CASSFVSPSDEQFF. CDR3 bases: TGTGCCAGCAGTTTTGTTAGTCCATCGGATGAGCAGTTCTTC.

This chain links TRBV4-3 with TRBJ2-7, with 8 bases aligning to TRBD1. This CDR3 is built from 16 residues. From germline, CDR1 is LGHNA and CDR2 YSLEER. J lost 5 bases, V lost 2 bases, and 11 bases had no gene match. The CDR3: CASSQYLPDRAHEQYF. For the CDR3, the DNA is TGCGCCAGCAGCCAATACCTCCCGGACAGGGCCCACGAGCAGTACTTC.

The chain uses TRBV4-1 and TRBJ2-7; D gene uncertain. The CDR3 extends over 15 amino acids. Germline CDR1 is MGHRA and CDR2 is YSYEKL. Trimming took off 0 bases at V and 3 bases at J, with 12 bases between the two ends. The CDR3 sequence is CASSQETASNYEQYF. DNA for the CDR3: TGCGCCAGCAGCCAAGAAACAGCTTCGAACTACGAGCAGTACTTC.

The gene calls are TRBV5-6 and TRBJ2-5; TRBD2 aligns across 7 bases. The length of the CDR3 is 14 residues. Losses at the gene ends were 0 bases for V and 11 bases for J; bases not matched to a gene: 10. Looked up from germline, CDR1 is SGHDT and CDR2 is YYEEEE. The DNA of the CDR3 is TGTGCCAGCAGCTTGGCCAGCGGGGCGTCGGAGCAGTACTTC. It is translated as CASSLASGASEQYF.

This rearrangement joins TRBV28 to TRBJ2-7, with 10 nucleotides matching TRBD2. The CDR3 is made up of 18 amino acids. V lost 5 bases and J lost 0; bases outside the gene matches: 13. Per the germline V gene, CDR1 is MDHEN and CDR2 is SYDVKM. The CDR3 loop reads CASSPGTRGLALSYEQYF. In nucleotides, the CDR3 is TGTGCCAGCAGTCCCGGGACACGGGGACTAGCGCTCTCCTACGAGCAGTACTTC.

The CDR3 region is CASSLGSGPNNEQFF. In DNA, the CDR3 is TGTGCCAGCAGTTTAGGCTCTGGGCCAAACAATGAGCAGTTCTTC. The V call is TRBV28, the J call TRBJ2-1; no clear D. The V gene's germline CDR1 is MDHEN and CDR2 SYDVKM. The CDR3 length is 15 residues. V was shortened by 2 bases and J by 5 bases, with 13 bases between the two germline ends.

The rearrangement uses TRBV7-2 and TRBJ2-1; TRBD1 matches at 7 bases. The CDR3 is made up of 15 amino acids. Trimming removed 0 bases from V and 4 bases from J; junction bases left unmatched: 3. Germline V gene data show CDR1 as SGHTA and CDR2 as FQGNSA. Here the CDR3 reads CASSLAGQHYNEQFF. CDR3 DNA sequence: TGTGCCAGCAGCTTAGCGGGACAGCATTACAATGAGCAGTTCTTC.